One sample yielded the 24 T cell receptor beta chains listed below, sequenced in a study of blood T cell repertoires in COVID-19. The assay was immunoSEQ multiplex PCR, and TCRdb's table has in-frame clones only and misses some. The sample has roughly 380,000 clones; around 89% are singletons. The sample was peripheral blood. The receptor set was obtained from a woman between 35 and 50 years old with COVID-19, enrolled during active disease.

V usage is TRBV28 and J usage is TRBJ1-6; perhaps TRBD1 as D (6 bases). Trimming shortened V by 6 bases and J by 6 bases, and 15 bases separated the two germline ends. The germline CDR1 and CDR2 sequences are MDHEN and SYDVKM. The CDR3 is 15 amino acids. CDR3 coding DNA: TGTGCCAGCAGCTTAACAGGGTCGATTAATTCACCCCTCCACTTT. This gives the protein CASSLTGSINSPLHF.

This chain uses TRBV7-9 with TRBJ2-3; TRBD2 matches 9 bases. CDR3 length: 16 residues. Trimming cost V 5 bases and J 6 bases; bases outside gene matches: 12. The germline V gene has CDR1 SEHNR and CDR2 FQNEAQ (reference sequence). Here the CDR3 reads CASSPGAGGPVDTQYF. The CDR3 nucleotides are TGTGCCAGCAGCCCGGGGGCGGGGGGGCCAGTTGATACGCAGTATTTT.

J is TRBJ2-2 and V is TRBV15; 8 bases align to TRBD2. J was trimmed by 6 bases and V by 7 bases; bases with no gene match: 10. This CDR3 is built from 15 residues. The germline V gene has CDR1 LNHNV and CDR2 YYDKDF (reference sequence). The CDR3 DNA reads TGTGCCACCACTCACCGGGCCGGGGGGGCCGGGGAGCTGTTTTTT. Translation: CATTHRAGGAGELFF.

The V call is TRBV7-3, the J call TRBJ1-1; D call uncertain. The CDR3 runs 16 residues. V lost 1 base and J 8 bases, leaving 20 bases between the germline ends. Per the germline V gene, CDR1 is SGHTA and CDR2 is FQGTGA. For the CDR3, the DNA is TGTGCCAGCAGCTTAATCAGCGCGGCCAGTTACCCAGAAGCTTTCTTT. Translating gives CASSLISAASYPEAFF.

This clone occurred once. This same CDR3 is encoded by further DNA sequences in the sample. V is TRBV7-9 and J is TRBJ2-1; TRBD1 might be the D (6 bases). From germline, CDR1 is SEHNR and CDR2 FQNEAQ (reference sequence). CDR3 size: 15 residues. V was clipped by 4 bases and J by 0 bases, with 10 bases between them. This CDR3 is CASSSDRSSYNEQFF. The CDR3 DNA is TGTGCCAGCAGCTCGGACAGAAGCTCCTACAATGAGCAGTTCTTC.

The genes are TRBV6-5 and TRBJ1-1, with 7 bases fitting TRBD1. Germline V lookup: CDR1 MNHEY, CDR2 SVGAGI. The CDR3 has 15 residues. The trim removed 6 bases at V and 5 bases at J, leaving 12 bases unmatched. CDR3 protein: CASRREGGRGTEAFF. The CDR3 region has the DNA TGTGCCAGCAGAAGGGAAGGGGGCAGGGGGACTGAAGCTTTCTTT.

This chain uses TRBV7-8 with TRBJ1-1; D may be TRBD1 (6 bases). With 1 base removed from V and 5 bases from J, the gap between germline ends came to 14 bases. The CDR3 extends over 15 amino acids. CDR1 and CDR2 from the germline V gene are SGHVS and FQNEAQ. The CDR3 DNA sequence: TGTGCCAGCAGCTTAGTGGGGGGGGCCGGGACTGAAGCTTTCTTT. Its translation: CASSLVGGAGTEAFF.

The chain links TRBV30 to TRBJ2-1; 10 bases align to TRBD2. CDR3 length: 15 residues. With V trimmed by 0 bases and J by 4 bases, 3 bases remained unmatched. CDR1 is GTSNPN and CDR2 is SVGIG in the germline V gene (reference sequence). The CDR3 here is CAWSVAGGIYNEQFF. The CDR3 region has the DNA TGTGCCTGGAGTGTAGCGGGAGGGATATACAATGAGCAGTTCTTC.

The chain couples TRBV14 to TRBJ2-3, with D possibly TRBD2 on 5 matching bases. Trimming cost V 4 bases and J 1 base, with 9 bases left between them. The germline V gene has CDR1 SGHDN and CDR2 FVKESK. The CDR3 consists of 14 residues. CDR3 bases: TGTGCCAGCAGCCTTATCGGGGGCACAGATACGCAGTATTTT. As protein: CASSLIGGTDTQYF. The variable domain in full, completed from reference TRBV14 and TRBJ2-3, reads EAGVTQFPSHSVIEKGQTVTLRCDPISGHDNLYWYRRVMGKEIKFLLHFVKESKQDESGMPNNRFLAERTGGTYSTLKVQPAELEDSGVYFCASSLIGGTDTQYFGPGTRLTVL.

This clone came up once. In the same sample, other DNA sequences code for this CDR3. This chain connects TRBV7-2 to TRBJ1-1, with D possibly matching TRBD1 (5 bases). With 2 bases removed from V and 1 base from J, the gap between germline ends came to 8 bases. Germline CDR1 reads SGHTA; CDR2 reads FQGNSA. The CDR3 consists of 14 residues. As DNA, the CDR3 is TGTGCCAGCAGCTTACAGGGCGGGAACACTGAAGCTTTCTTT. This gives the protein CASSLQGGNTEAFF.

The chain uses TRBV5-1 and TRBJ2-5; 9 bases are shared with TRBD1. V was clipped by 4 bases and J by 0 bases; unmatched bases: 7. This CDR3 spans 16 amino acids. Germline assignment: CDR1 SGHRS and CDR2 YFSETQ. In nucleotides, the CDR3 is TGCGCCAGCAGCCCCACGGGACAGGGCTACCAAGAGACCCAGTACTTC. Translated, it gives CASSPTGQGYQETQYF.

V is TRBV5-6 and J is TRBJ1-1; the match to TRBD1 covers 8 bases. The V and J ends lost 8 bases and 1 base, in that order; junction bases with no gene match: 4. Germline loops: CDR1 SGHDT, CDR2 YYEEEE. The CDR3 loop spans 13 amino acids. This CDR3 is CASNTGGNTEAFF. CDR3 in DNA: TGTGCCAGTAACACAGGGGGGAACACTGAAGCTTTCTTT.

V and J are TRBV6-5 and TRBJ1-6; tentative D call: TRBD1 (6 bases). The CDR3 totals 13 residues. The ends were cut back, 8 bases at V and 7 bases at J, with 12 bases in the middle. Germline CDR1 is MNHEY and CDR2 is SVGAGI. CDR3 nucleotides: TGTGCCAGCTGGGAAACAGGGAATTCACCCCTCCACTTT. It is translated as CASWETGNSPLHF.

The CDR3 here is CASSLGGQLMNTEAFF. The CDR3 DNA sequence: TGTGCCAGCAGCTTGGGTGGGCAGCTGATGAACACTGAAGCTTTCTTT. The chain joins TRBV5-4 to TRBJ1-1; no clear D. Germline V CDR1 and CDR2: SGHNT, YYREEE (reference sequence). Trimming stripped 0 bases from V and 0 bases from J, with 12 bases between. The CDR3 length is 16 residues.

This clone has only one observation. The chain uses TRBV5-1 and TRBJ1-1, with D possibly being TRBD1 (5 bases). Trimming cost V 2 bases and J 7 bases, with 15 bases left between them. Germline CDR1 is SGHRS and CDR2 is YFSETQ. This CDR3 is 14 amino acids long. The CDR3 bases are TGCGCCAGCAGCTTCGCACAGGCGGTAGATGAAGCTTTCTTT. This gives the protein CASSFAQAVDEAFF.

This chain joins TRBV29-1 and TRBJ1-2; 10 bases fit TRBD1. There are 11 residues in the CDR3. After removal of 6 bases from V and 7 bases from J, the junction contained 2 bases not matched to a gene. Germline V CDR1 and CDR2: SQVTM, ANQGSEA. Here the CDR3 reads CSVDRGLGYTF. The CDR3 DNA sequence: TGCAGCGTCGACAGGGGGCTTGGCTACACCTTC.

The chain joins TRBV30 to TRBJ1-1; D may be TRBD1 (6 bases). This CDR3 comprises 12 residues. In germline, CDR1 is GTSNPN, CDR2 SVGIG (reference sequence). The germline V and J ends were trimmed by 7 bases and 9 bases, with 18 bases remaining between them. CDR3 nucleotide sequence: TGTGCCTCTCACGCAAGGGGGAGAAAAGCTTTCTTT. It translates to CASHARGRKAFF.

CDR3 in DNA: TGTGCCAGCAGGCAGGGTTTTCGCTCACCCCTCCACTTT. It is translated as CASRQGFRSPLHF. V is TRBV28 and J is TRBJ1-6, with D perhaps TRBD1 (5 bases). This CDR3 spans 13 amino acids. The germline gives CDR1 MDHEN, CDR2 SYDVKM. The V end was cut by 6 bases, the J end by 10 bases, with 13 bases between.

The J gene is TRBJ2-3, the V gene TRBV4-3; 8 bases line up with TRBD2. The V and J ends lost 1 base and 6 bases, in that order; junction bases with no gene match: 12. Per the germline V gene, CDR1 is LGHNA and CDR2 is YSLEER. The CDR3 loop spans 17 amino acids. The DNA for the CDR3 is TGCGCCAGCAGCCAAGGACTCGCGGGAGGAGAGGGGGATACGCAGTATTTT. This gives the protein CASSQGLAGGEGDTQYF.

This clone was seen a few times. The chain has TRBV7-3 and TRBJ2-1; 12 bases are shared with TRBD2. CDR3 size: 14 residues. V lost 5 bases, J lost 6 bases, and 2 bases stayed unmatched. Germline V gene data show CDR1 as SGHTA and CDR2 as FQGTGA. The CDR3 nucleotides read TGTGCCAGCAGCCCGGGACTAGCGGGCAATGAGCAGTTCTTC. This translates into CASSPGLAGNEQFF. Full variable domain (remainder filled in from reference TRBV7-3 and TRBJ2-1): GAGVSQTPSNKVTEKGKYVELRCDPISGHTALYWYRQSLGQGPEFLIYFQGTGAADDSGLPNDRFFAVRPEGSVSTLKIQRTERGDSAVYLCASSPGLAGNEQFFGPGTRLTVL.

The J gene is TRBJ1-2, the V gene TRBV14; D call uncertain. Germline loops: CDR1 SGHDN, CDR2 FVKESK. V lost 8 bases, J lost 3 bases, and 10 bases lay in between. The CDR3 consists of 12 residues. Here the CDR3 reads CASGFGDYGYTF. The CDR3 coding sequence is TGTGCCAGCGGGTTCGGGGACTATGGCTACACCTTC.

V usage is TRBV29-1 and J usage is TRBJ2-3; a weak D match, TRBD1 (5 bases). Trimming left V 3 bases short and J 4 bases short, with 11 bases between. The CDR3 has 13 amino acids. CDR1 is SQVTM and CDR2 is ANQGSEA in the germline V gene. As DNA, the CDR3 is TGCAGCGTTGATAAGGGGCTCCCAGATACGCAGTATTTT. Protein product: CSVDKGLPDTQYF.

Details on this clone: The junction shows a germline mismatch at one end, possibly a read error. The rearrangement uses TRBV6-1 and TRBJ1-1; TRBD1 is a possible D gene (6 bases). Per germline, CDR1 MNHNS and CDR2 SASEGT. The CDR3 covers 19 residues. This chain's CDR3 is CASSKAAGARHPPRTEAFF. The CDR3 coding sequence is TGTGCCAGCAGTAAAGCCGCAGGGGCTCGGCATCCCCCTCGCACTGAAGCTTTCTTT.

This chain joins TRBV7-2 and TRBJ1-6, with 12 positions matching TRBD1. This CDR3 is 15 amino acids long. Germline trimming cut 5 bases from V and 11 bases from J; bases unmatched to any gene: 7. The germline V gene has CDR1 SGHTA and CDR2 FQGNSA. Here the CDR3 reads CASSPTGTGGTPLHF. In DNA form, the CDR3 reads TGTGCCAGCAGCCCGACCGGGACAGGGGGCACACCCCTCCACTTT.